Listed here is a single T cell receptor (beta chain). Described time point: peripheral blood 6 weeks after treatment start. The record originates from a study of PD-L1 blockade in urothelial cancer. Whole-study context: About 90% of the roughly 30 patients were men whose urothelial cancer was bladder-origin. Blood analysis was done at 3 weeks (second dose) and 6 weeks after treatment began.

After removal of 5 bases from V and 7 bases from J, the junction contained 8 bases not matched to a gene. Germline-derived CDR1 and CDR2 are SGHTA and FQGNSA. The CDR3 runs 15 residues. The repertoire was sequenced with immunoSEQ multiplex PCR; TCRdb's copy has only in-frame clones and lacks some. This table holds about 45,000 clones, 82% found once. The source was PBMCs, collected around atezolizumab (anti-PD-L1) treatment. The receptor was derived from a man aged 55 to 70 with urothelial cancer. V is TRBV7-2 and J is TRBJ2-1; 10 bases match TRBD1. The CDR3 here is CASSQRDRGWNEQFF. The CDR3 bases are TGTGCCAGCAGCCAAAGGGACAGGGGTTGGAATGAGCAGTTCTTC. Full variable domain (missing parts from reference TRBV7-2 and TRBJ2-1): GAGVSQSPSNKVTEKGKDVELRCDPISGHTALYWYRQSLGQGLEFLIYFQGNSAPDKSGLPSDRFSAERTGGSVSTLTIQRTQQEDSAVYLCASSQRDRGWNEQFFGPGTRLTVL.